This T cell receptor beta chain emerged from a study of post-analysis software for immune sequencing data. Included in the TCR beta cDNA libraries were unique molecular identifiers. Roughly 470,000 cDNA molecules came from 1 to 10 million T cells. TCRdb analysed the PCR reads with MiXCR anew, one entry per CDR3 protein. The table includes about 540,000 distinct CDR3 sequences, 34% detected once. Findings and limits, study-wide: When patients were compared with controls, 5 or 6 TRBV segments were more frequent, TRBV5-6, TRBV5-1 and TRBV20-1 among them. Patients with multiple sclerosis recorded significantly lower normalized Chao1 diversity than controls, the study found. Strong co-clustering by F measure was seen for same-batch samples.

The CDR3 contains 12 residues. The V gene lost 6 bases and the J gene lost 4 bases, with 9 bases spanning the gap. Germline V gene lookup returns CDR1 MNHNS and CDR2 SASEGT. Comment on this clonotype: Its cognate antigen is unknown.

The source is a girl between 2 and 17 years old with multiple sclerosis. Sequenced input: blood. The chain uses TRBV6-1 and TRBJ1-2, with D perhaps TRBD1 (6 bases). CDR3: CASSGDTYGYTF. The CDR3 DNA reads as TGTGCCAGCAGCGGGGACACCTATGGCTACACCTTC.